This T cell receptor beta chain was sequenced during a study of blood T cells in healthy people across ages. On the study more broadly: Capture via template switching afforded approximately one barcoded beta molecule per two T cells.

The sample holds a few counts of this clonotype. The CDR3 extends over 16 amino acids. Germline CDR1 and CDR2: SGHTA and FQGNSA. The ends lost 5 bases at V and 5 bases at J; junction bases unmatched: 9. The amount of total RNA extracted per sample was at least 5.5 micrograms. PCR was performed a second time for about 6 to 12 cycles using a sample-barcoded 5' primer and a J-beta primer mix. TCRdb re-called the 5' RACE reads with MiXCR, one entry per CDR3 protein. The data contain about 670,000 distinct CDR3 sequences, approximately 40% of them singletons. The sequence derives from a man aged 80 or over in good health. Material for sequencing was blood. The chain recombines TRBV7-2 with TRBJ2-3; TRBD2 matches 11 bases. The DNA of the CDR3 is TGTGCCAGCAGCCCTATAGCGGGGGGGCAAGTAGATACGCAGTATTTT. Translation: CASSPIAGGQVDTQYF.